The 19 T cell receptor beta chains below were found in one sample sequenced in a study of blood T cell repertoires in COVID-19. TCRdb's table, derived via immunoSEQ multiplex PCR, lists solely in-frame clones and lacks some. The sample holds some 350,000 clones, roughly 89% seen once. The sample was peripheral blood. These receptors came from a man younger than 35 with active or convalescent COVID-19.

J is TRBJ1-2 and V is TRBV7-3; weak D call: TRBD1 (5 bases). The CDR3 is made up of 13 amino acids. Trimming shortened V by 5 bases and J by 7 bases, and 14 bases separated the two germline ends. Germline V gene data show CDR1 as SGHTA and CDR2 as FQGTGA. The CDR3 spells CASSPTVVGGYTF. In nucleotides, the CDR3 is TGTGCCAGCAGCCCGACAGTTGTGGGTGGCTACACCTTC.

The V gene is TRBV5-4, the J gene TRBJ1-4, with D uncertain. The CDR3 covers 15 residues. Trimming pared 0 bases from V and 5 bases from J, leaving 11 bases between. Germline CDR1 and CDR2: SGHNT and YYREEE (reference sequence). For the CDR3, the DNA is TGTGCCAGCAGCTTGGAGTTATCGGGGAATGAAAAACTGTTTTTT. Protein sequence: CASSLELSGNEKLFF.

There are a few counts of this clone. The chain couples TRBV28 to TRBJ2-3, with 14 nucleotides matching TRBD2. Germline-derived CDR1 and CDR2 are MDHEN and SYDVKM. J lost 8 bases, V lost 5 bases, and 12 bases had no gene match. The CDR3 is 17 residues long. This chain's CDR3 is CASSHPGTSGRVRTQYF. DNA for the CDR3: TGTGCCAGCAGTCATCCTGGGACTAGCGGGAGAGTCCGTACGCAGTATTTT.

The genes are TRBV3-1 (or the pseudogene TRBV3-2) and TRBJ2-1; maybe TRBD1 (6 bases). V lost 4 bases and J 0 bases, leaving 10 bases between the germline ends. CDR3 size: 15 residues. Germline values: CDR1 LGHDT, CDR2 YNNKEL (reference sequence). The CDR3 here is CASSPKGVSYNEQFF. DNA for the CDR3: TGTGCCAGCAGCCCGAAGGGGGTCTCCTACAATGAGCAGTTCTTC.

This clone was seen more than once but under ten times. This rearrangement joins TRBV28 to TRBJ1-3; D is unresolved. Germline lookup yields CDR1 MDHEN and CDR2 SYDVKM. Trimming shortened V by 7 bases and J by 0 bases, and 10 bases separated the two germline ends. The CDR3 extends over 14 amino acids. In DNA, the CDR3 is TGTGCCAGCACCCCGGGTAGCTCTGGAAACACCATATATTTT. Translating gives CASTPGSSGNTIYF.

V gene TRBV19 combines with J gene TRBJ1-1, with D unclear. Per germline, CDR1 LNHDA and CDR2 SQIVND (reference sequence). The CDR3 covers 14 residues. V lost 1 base to trimming and J lost 5 bases, with 11 bases between them. CDR3 residues: CASSIAPLSTEAFF. The CDR3, as DNA: TGTGCCAGTAGTATAGCTCCGTTATCGACTGAAGCTTTCTTT.

The genes are TRBV10-3 and TRBJ2-7, with D hard to call. V lost 3 bases and J lost 2, with 8 bases in between. The V gene's germline CDR1 is ENHRY and CDR2 SYGVKD. CDR3 length: 13 amino acids. As DNA, the CDR3 is TGTGCCATCAGTGACAGACAAACCTACGAGCAGTACTTC. This codes for CAISDRQTYEQYF.

The J gene is TRBJ2-7, the V gene TRBV6-2 or TRBV6-3, with D hard to call. Germline V gives CDR1 MNHEY, CDR2 SVGEGT. Deletions cut 0 bases from V and 0 bases from J, with 12 bases between. This CDR3 contains 16 residues. The CDR3 region has the DNA TGTGCCAGCAGTTACTCGATTGGTCGGAGCTCCTACGAGCAGTACTTC. This sequence encodes CASSYSIGRSSYEQYF.

This clone came up once. This chain links TRBV4-1 with TRBJ1-3, with D unclear. The CDR3 totals 15 residues. Germline V gene data show CDR1 as MGHRA and CDR2 as YSYEKL. Trimming stripped 0 bases from V and 4 bases from J, with 10 bases between. Here the CDR3 reads CASSQDTRVGNTIYF. As DNA, the CDR3 is TGCGCCAGCAGCCAAGACACGAGGGTCGGAAACACCATATATTTT.

This sequence joins TRBV27 and TRBJ2-1, with D possibly TRBD2 on 6 matching bases. V was cut by 3 bases and J by 6 bases, with 12 bases left in between. CDR1 and CDR2 from the germline V gene are MNHEY and SMNVEV (reference sequence). This CDR3 spans 14 amino acids. As DNA, the CDR3 is TGTGCCAGCAGTTTGGCGGGATTTGGCAATGAGCAGTTCTTC. This encodes CASSLAGFGNEQFF.

CDR3 nucleotides: TGTGCCATTACAAATGTCAAGCGTGGCTACACCTTC. Protein: CAITNVKRGYTF. The rearrangement links TRBV28 to TRBJ1-2; D not certain. Germline V gives CDR1 MDHEN, CDR2 SYDVKM. The length of the CDR3 is 12 residues. Between the trimmed V and J ends, which lost 10 bases and 7 bases, there was a span of 16 bases.

As regards this clone: Different DNA sequences within this sample yield the same CDR3. The rearrangement joins TRBV29-1 to TRBJ2-1; 8 bases align to TRBD2. The V and J ends lost 7 bases and 0 bases, in that order; junction bases with no gene match: 5. The CDR3 spans 14 residues. Germline-derived CDR1 and CDR2 are SQVTM and ANQGSEA. The CDR3, as DNA: TGCAGCGGGACAAGCGGGAGCTCCTACAATGAGCAGTTCTTC. Translation: CSGTSGSSYNEQFF.

The gene calls are TRBV12-3 or TRBV12-4 and TRBJ2-5; 12 nucleotides match TRBD2. J gave up 13 bases and V 1 base, and 4 bases lay outside the gene matches. The CDR3 totals 13 residues. In DNA form, the CDR3 reads TGTGCCAGCAGTTTAGGGGGGACTAGCGGGTTGTACTTC. Its translation is CASSLGGTSGLYF.

The chain is built from TRBV9 and TRBJ2-1, with 10 bases matching TRBD2. This CDR3 contains 14 residues. CDR1 is SGDLS, CDR2 YYNGEE, per germline. V was clipped by 0 bases and J by 11 bases; unmatched bases: 5. The CDR3 is CASSVASSGGQQFF. CDR3 nucleotide sequence: TGTGCCAGCAGCGTAGCTTCTAGCGGGGGACAGCAGTTCTTC.

The chain employs TRBV19 and TRBJ1-2; D ambiguous. Germline V gene lookup returns CDR1 LNHDA and CDR2 SQIVND (reference sequence). The V and J ends lost 9 bases and 6 bases respectively, with 14 bases between them. This CDR3 is 12 amino acids long. CDR3 sequence reads: CASHSGLDGYTF. The CDR3 nucleotides are TGTGCCAGCCACAGCGGACTTGATGGCTACACCTTC.

The CDR3 region has the DNA TGTGCCAGCAGCGAAGACGGGGGGTGGACCGGGCAGTACTTC. Translating gives CASSEDGGWTGQYF. The rearrangement links TRBV7-8 to TRBJ2-7; TRBD2 agrees at 7 bases. The CDR3 loop spans 14 amino acids. The trim removed 5 bases at V and 9 bases at J, leaving 13 bases unmatched. CDR1 is SGHVS and CDR2 is FQNEAQ in the germline V gene.

The chain recombines TRBV12-3 or TRBV12-4 with TRBJ1-6; 9 bases align to TRBD1. CDR3 length equals 13 residues. V was clipped by 5 bases and J by 10 bases; unmatched bases: 3. CDR3 in DNA: TGTGCCAGCAGTGGGACAGGGCGGTCACCCCTCCACTTT. Its translation: CASSGTGRSPLHF.

This chain uses TRBV6-6 with TRBJ2-7; 13 nucleotides line up with TRBD2. Per germline, CDR1 MNHNY and CDR2 SVGAGI (reference sequence). The CDR3 spans 15 residues. Unmatched junction bases numbered 6, after V lost 7 bases and J lost 3 bases. The CDR3: CASNPRTSGSYEQYF. In DNA, the CDR3 is TGTGCCAGCAACCCTCGGACTAGCGGGAGCTACGAGCAGTACTTC.

The V gene is TRBV5-4, the J gene TRBJ1-6, with TRBD1 matching 7 bases. CDR1 is SGHNT, CDR2 YYREEE, per germline (reference sequence). V lost 1 base and J lost 7; bases outside the gene matches: 5. The CDR3 covers 15 residues. In DNA form, the CDR3 reads TGTGCCAGCAGCTTGACAGGGGTCCTCAATTCACCCCTCCACTTT. It specifies CASSLTGVLNSPLHF.